This TCR beta chain emerged from a study of early T cells in non-severe SARS-CoV-2 infection (dated by TCRdb to about 2021). A note on the overall study: Bulk RNA from unsorted whole blood was used for TCR sequencing, so alpha and beta chains could not be paired.

The library relied on 5' RACE. The sequencer was a NextSeq 500. The TCR library protocol attached unique molecular identifiers to individual cDNA molecules to correct for sequencing error and PCR bias. Sequencing covered both TCR alpha and beta chains, and within each sample the abundances of alpha and beta sequences were tightly co-correlated. Under the source paper's analysis protocol: Decombinator V4 was used to annotate the V gene, J gene and CDR3 of the TCR sequences. TCRs were defined as expanded if a significant change between any two time points was detected under a Poisson model with p below 0.0001. TCR abundances were normalised to the total number of TCRs sequenced per sample and expressed as counts per million. MAIT TCRs were defined by TRAV1-2 paired with TRAJ12, TRAJ20 or TRAJ33, and iNKT TCRs by TRAV10 paired with TRAJ18. VDJdb, accessed 1 November 2021, was searched for CMV, EBV and SARS-CoV-2 annotated TCRs, with TCRs annotated for multiple antigens excluded. Using fastp trimming at Q25 and MiXCR clonotype assembly, TCRdb reanalyzed the public sequencing data and kept in-frame beta chains. Each CDR3 protein gets just one entry, which takes the most common genes and DNA from the rows behind it. These V and J calls rely on TCRdb rather than the paper's analysis. The sample records 100,000 or so distinct CDR3 sequences, over 10% of which are singletons. The ten most abundant clones make up 6% to 7.5% of the sample.

The study was a case-control design nested within a healthcare worker cohort in London, UK, with weekly nasopharyngeal swab PCR tests and blood sampling. Healthcare workers were enrolled in the week of the UK lockdown, from 23 to 31 March 2020, and were followed every week for up to roughly 16 weeks. The germline V gene gives CDR1 as MRHNA and CDR2 as SNTAGT. Taken from cysteine to phenylalanine, the CDR3 has 13 residues. The only DNA kept is the CDR3, 39 bases in frame from the first base. V was cut back by 4 bases and J by 2 bases, leaving a gap of 7 bases between them. General conclusions and limits of the study: VDJdb matching was skewed toward anti-spike CD8 responses, so virus-specific expansions were likely underestimated and private and CD4 specificities were missed.

The sample holds a few counts of this clonotype. No antigen is known for it. No base qualities exist here, and no much larger clone lies one base off it. This receptor was obtained from an adult who was a healthcare worker with PCR-confirmed SARS-CoV-2 infection or an uninfected control (not recorded which). Input material: whole blood. The chain couples TRBV6-4 to TRBJ2-3; TRBD2 is possibly the D segment (6 matching bases). The sequence in DNA is TGTGCCAGCAGTGCGGGAGCCACAGATACGCAGTATTTT. This encodes CASSAGATDTQYF.